This entry is about one T cell receptor (beta chain). These data originate in a study of CD8 T cells in Susac syndrome. RNA totalling roughly 0.5 to 1 ug underwent reverse transcription with random hexamers. Each CDR3 protein gets one entry after TCRdb re-called the immunoSEQ multiplex PCR reads with MiXCR. The sample contains 250,000 or so distinct CDR3 sequences, approximately 92% of which appear only once. The CDR3 has 10 residues. Trimming removed 10 bases at V and 9 bases at J, with 12 bases between. Germline-derived CDR1 and CDR2 are MNHNS and SASEGT. The sample was CD4+ T cells from PBMCs. The clonotype originates from a human donor with multiple sclerosis. The chain employs TRBV6-1 and TRBJ1-1; D is unresolved. The chain's CDR3 is CATVDLKAFF. The CDR3 DNA reads as TGTGCCACCGTGGACCTAAAAGCTTTCTTT.